This T cell receptor (beta chain) was captured by sequencing in a study of T cell repertoires in cytomegalovirus infection. Study-level information: Both recently identified HLA-C-restricted and well-studied HLA-B-restricted CMV epitopes were used in the study. Findings and limits, study-wide: Summed frequency of shared TCR beta families picked out CMV carriers who also had the relevant HLA. HLA-C-restricted CMV-specific TCR beta clonotypes prevailed in the ex vivo response.

This CDR3 has 17 amino acids. V was trimmed by 1 base and J by 4 bases, leaving 17 bases between them. Germline V gene sequence: CDR1 SGHVS, CDR2 FQNEAQ. TCRdb re-called the reads with MiXCR, one entry per CDR3 protein. The table records 200,000 or so distinct CDR3 sequences, around 35% of them present only once. Remarks on this clonotype: Its antigen remains unidentified.

The V call is TRBV7-8, the J call TRBJ2-1, with D possibly being TRBD2 (6 bases). This sequence was found in a human donor in good health (CMV status not recorded). Some clones in this sample may be carry-over from other donors' samples. This sample comprised CD8+ T cells from cultured PBMCs, obtained from culture after CMV antigen stimulation. The CDR3 nucleotides read TGTGCCAGCAGCTTAGGGGTCCGGGGACTGATTTACAATGAGCAGTTCTTC. As protein: CASSLGVRGLIYNEQFF.